The rows below give T cell receptor beta chains drawn from one sample of a study of T cell responses to AZD1222 COVID-19 vaccine. Data came from immunoSEQ multiplex PCR; TCRdb stores just in-frame clones and leaves some out. The profile shows approximately 120,000 clones, approximately 91% of them singletons. The sample was peripheral blood, taken on day 0 of AZD1222 vaccination. The receptors were gathered from an adult in good health. CDR3s include the opening cysteine and the closing phenylalanine or tryptophan. A D gene is named only where the DNA matches it firmly. Clone size is shown for a subset of rows, as once, few, many or a class of expanded clone.

size | D | J | V | CDR3 | DNA
NA | TRBD1 | TRBJ2-1 | TRBV13 | CASKTGSSYNEQFF | TGTGCCAGCAAGACAGGGAGCTCCTACAATGAGCAGTTCTTC
NA | NA | TRBJ2-5 | TRBV19 | CASSIRAGLQETQYF | TGTGCCAGTAGTATACGGGCGGGACTCCAAGAGACCCAGTACTTC
NA | TRBD2 | TRBJ2-1 | TRBV7-9 | CASSSILAGATYNEQFF | TGTGCCAGCAGCTCAATACTAGCGGGGGCCACGTACAATGAGCAGTTCTTC
NA | NA | TRBJ2-5 | TRBV24-1 | CATFGVGPQETQYF | TGTGCCACCTTCGGGGTCGGGCCTCAAGAGACCCAGTACTTC
NA | NA | TRBJ1-1 | TRBV29-1 | CSVVGGPNTEAFF | TGCAGCGTTGTCGGCGGGCCCAACACTGAAGCTTTCTTT
NA | NA | TRBJ2-5 | TRBV3-1/TRBV3-2 | CASSQGFQETQYF | TGTGCCAGCAGCCAAGGCTTCCAAGAGACCCAGTACTTC
NA | NA | TRBJ1-5 | TRBV7-6 | CASSLSRPNQPQHF | TGTGCCAGCAGCTTAAGTCGGCCTAATCAGCCCCAGCATTTT
NA | TRBD1 | TRBJ1-5 | TRBV3-1/TRBV3-2 | CASSQDGTGVKPQHF | TGTGCCAGCAGCCAAGATGGGACAGGGGTAAAGCCCCAGCATTTT
NA | TRBD1 | TRBJ1-2 | TRBV6-6 | CASKGPGRGHGYTF | TGTGCCAGCAAAGGTCCGGGAAGGGGGCATGGCTACACCTTC
NA | TRBD2 | TRBJ2-3 | TRBV7-2 | CASSLDPRSGGYTDTQYF | TGTGCCAGCAGCTTAGACCCTCGTAGCGGGGGGTATACCGATACGCAGTATTTT
NA | NA | TRBJ1-6 | TRBV5-4 | CASSLDRGPLHF | TGTGCCAGCAGCTTGGATCGAGGCCCCCTCCACTTT
NA | TRBD2 | TRBJ2-2 | TRBV9 | CASSVPSGSLTGELFF | TGTGCCAGCAGCGTACCCAGCGGGAGCCTTACCGGGGAGCTGTTTTTT
NA | TRBD1 | TRBJ1-4 | TRBV4-1 | CASSQGPGTANEKLFF | TGCGCCAGCAGCCAAGGGCCCGGGACAGCTAATGAAAAACTGTTTTTT
once | NA | TRBJ1-5 | TRBV6-5 | CASSRTGTANQPQHF | TGTGCCAGCAGCCGAACTGGGACGGCGAATCAGCCCCAGCATTTT
NA | TRBD1 | TRBJ1-1 | TRBV7-9 | CASSWDSTEAFF | TGTGCCAGCAGCTGGGACAGCACTGAAGCTTTCTTT
NA | NA | TRBJ2-5 | TRBV3-1/TRBV3-2 | CASSPSPVETQYF | TGTGCCAGCAGCCCCTCTCCGGTGGAGACCCAGTACTTC
NA | NA | TRBJ1-4 | TRBV5-1 | CASSLGAATNEKLFF | TGCGCCAGCAGCTTAGGGGCCGCAACTAATGAAAAACTGTTTTTT
NA | NA | TRBJ1-2 | TRBV7-3 | CASSQGSAGGYTF | TGTGCCAGCAGCCAAGGGTCGGCAGGCGGCTACACCTTC